The clone carrying this TCR beta chain was recorded at least ten times. This sample is drawn from a study of CD8 T cells in ankylosing spondylitis. TCRdb re-called the 5' RACE reads through MiXCR, storing one row per CDR3 protein. The table shows around 120,000 distinct CDR3 sequences, with roughly 13% occurring only once. The sample was blood, either unsorted or a sorted T cell fraction (not recorded which). The sequence was collected from a female donor with ankylosing spondylitis or in good health (not recorded which).

The CDR3: CSVSGRLTYEQYF. As DNA, the CDR3 is TGCAGCGTTAGCGGGAGGTTAACCTACGAGCAGTACTTC. The genes are TRBV29-1 and TRBJ2-7; 9 bases agree with TRBD2. CDR3 length: 13 residues. V trimming: 5 bases; J trimming: 2 bases; junction bases outside the gene matches: 4. Germline CDR1 reads SQVTM; CDR2 reads ANQGSEA.